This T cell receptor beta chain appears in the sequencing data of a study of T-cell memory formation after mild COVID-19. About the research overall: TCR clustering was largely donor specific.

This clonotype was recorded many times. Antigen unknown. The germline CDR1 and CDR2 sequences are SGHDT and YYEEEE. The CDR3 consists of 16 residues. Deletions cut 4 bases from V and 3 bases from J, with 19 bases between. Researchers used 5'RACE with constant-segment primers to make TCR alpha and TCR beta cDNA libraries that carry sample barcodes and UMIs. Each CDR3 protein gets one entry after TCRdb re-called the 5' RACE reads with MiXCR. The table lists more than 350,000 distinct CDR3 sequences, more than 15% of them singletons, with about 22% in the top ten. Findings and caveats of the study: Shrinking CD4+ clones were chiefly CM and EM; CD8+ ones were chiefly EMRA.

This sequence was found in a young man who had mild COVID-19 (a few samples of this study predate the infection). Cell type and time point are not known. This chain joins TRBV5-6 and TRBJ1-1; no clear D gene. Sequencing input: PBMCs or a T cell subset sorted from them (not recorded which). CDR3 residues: CASSPMTRLGDTEAFF. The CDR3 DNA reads TGTGCCAGCAGCCCAATGACACGACTTGGGGACACTGAAGCTTTCTTT.